Shown below are 15 T cell receptor beta chains from a single sample sequenced in a study of patients and donors after allogeneic stem cell transplantation. From the RT-PCR reads, TCRdb called clonotypes with MiXCR, one entry per CDR3 protein. This sample has about a million distinct CDR3 sequences, with approximately 18% found just once. What was sequenced was blood, either unsorted or a sorted T cell fraction (not recorded which). These receptors were collected from a human donor who was either an allogeneic HSCT recipient or a stem cell or donor lymphocyte infusion donor (not recorded which). It is not recorded whose cells these are; they may come from a transplant donor.

The rearrangement uses TRBV10-2 and TRBJ2-7; 8 bases are shared with TRBD2. Germline trimming cut 7 bases from V and 3 bases from J; bases unmatched to any gene: 8. Looked up from germline, CDR1 is WSHSY and CDR2 is SAAADI. CDR3 length: 14 residues. The CDR3 loop reads CASNGAGESYEQYF. In DNA, the CDR3 is TGCGCCAGCAACGGAGCGGGGGAGAGCTACGAGCAGTACTTC.

CDR3 in DNA: TGTGCCAGCAGCCCAGGGCTAGTTTCCGCAGAGACCCAGTACTTC. Protein product: CASSPGLVSAETQYF. The genes are TRBV7-3 and TRBJ2-5; weak D call: TRBD1 (5 bases). V was pared by 5 bases and J by 4 bases, with 17 bases between. The CDR3 length is 15 residues. Looked up from germline, CDR1 is SGHTA and CDR2 is FQGTGA.

The sample holds a few counts of this clonotype. The rearrangement uses TRBV20-1 and TRBJ1-2; D gene uncertain. Trimming removed 0 bases from V and 4 bases from J, with 9 bases in between. Germline CDR1 DFQATT, CDR2 SNEGSKA (reference sequence). The CDR3 is made up of 13 amino acids. The CDR3 DNA follows: TGCAGTGCTAGAGATACGGTCCCCTATGGCTACACCTTC. This encodes CSARDTVPYGYTF.

This sequence joins TRBV30 and TRBJ2-7; tentative D call: TRBD1 (6 bases). Germline CDR1 and CDR2: GTSNPN and SVGIG (reference sequence). The V end lost 1 base, the J end lost 11 bases, and 18 bases lay between the germline ends. This CDR3 contains 13 residues. CDR3 loop: CAWSDEQGFIEYF. CDR3 DNA sequence: TGTGCCTGGAGTGATGAACAGGGTTTCATCGAGTACTTC. Full variable domain (remainder filled in from reference TRBV30 and TRBJ2-7): SQTIHQWPATLVQPVGSPLSLECTVEGTSNPNLYWYRQAAGRGLQLLFYSVGIGQISSEVPQNLSASRPQDRQFILSSKKLLLSDSGFYLCAWSDEQGFIEYFGPGTRLTVT.

This rearrangement joins TRBV5-1 to TRBJ2-3; 8 bases match TRBD2. Looked up from germline, CDR1 is SGHRS and CDR2 is YFSETQ. The CDR3 contains 15 residues. V dropped 1 base and J dropped 5; count of bases not matched to a gene: 6. The CDR3 here is CASSLPSGRGDTQYF. In nucleotides, the CDR3 is TGCGCCAGCAGCTTGCCCAGCGGGAGAGGAGATACGCAGTATTTT.

This clonotype was detected only a few times. This rearrangement joins TRBV10-3 to TRBJ2-3; D is perhaps TRBD2 (6 bases). Germline-derived CDR1 and CDR2 are ENHRY and SYGVKD. V lost 10 bases, J lost 0 bases, and 14 bases lay in between. The CDR3 is made up of 14 amino acids. The CDR3 sequence: CATRDSPSTDTQYF. The CDR3 DNA follows: TGTGCCACCAGGGACTCCCCTAGCACAGATACGCAGTATTTT.

Ten or more counts support this clonotype. This chain links TRBV12-3 or TRBV12-4 with TRBJ2-2; D is perhaps TRBD2 (5 bases). V was cut by 3 bases and J by 6 bases, with 14 bases left in between. There are 15 residues in the CDR3. The CDR3 nucleotides are TGTGCCAGCAGTTTTGAGGCACTAGTTTCCGGGGAGCTGTTTTTT. This gives the protein CASSFEALVSGELFF.

The genes are TRBV2 and TRBJ2-3; weak D call: TRBD2 (5 bases). The V and J ends lost 1 base and 3 bases respectively, with 14 bases between them. This CDR3 has 16 residues. CDR1 SNHLY and CDR2 FYNNEI come from the germline V gene. The CDR3 nucleotides are TGTGCCAGCAGTGAAGTCATTGGAGGCGGGACAGATACGCAGTATTTT. Protein sequence: CASSEVIGGGTDTQYF.

This clonotype was detected only a few times. The DNA for the CDR3 is TGTGCCAGCAGTTTAAAGAACTATGGCTACACCTTC. It yields the protein CASSLKNYGYTF. The chain employs TRBV12-3 or TRBV12-4 and TRBJ1-2; no definite D call. The ends were cut back, 2 bases at V and 2 bases at J, with 3 bases in the middle. CDR3 length: 12 residues.

V gene TRBV12-3 or TRBV12-4 combines with J gene TRBJ2-2; the D is unclear. V dropped 5 bases and J dropped 0 bases, with 10 bases sitting between them. The CDR3 loop spans 15 amino acids. As DNA, the CDR3 is TGTGCCAGCAGTGGCGTACGGCCGAACACCGGGGAGCTGTTTTTT. It encodes CASSGVRPNTGELFF.

V usage is TRBV16 and J usage is TRBJ1-5; D is ambiguous. The CDR3 length is 16 residues. Between the trimmed V and J ends, which lost 1 base and 1 base, there was a span of 11 bases. The germline V gene has CDR1 KGHSY and CDR2 FQNENV. The CDR3 protein is CASSQFIGISNQPQHF. CDR3 nucleotide sequence: TGTGCCAGCAGCCAATTTATCGGGATAAGCAATCAGCCCCAGCATTTT.

This clonotype was seen a handful of times. The rearrangement joins TRBV30 to TRBJ1-5; D is perhaps TRBD1 (5 bases). Deletions cut 1 base from V and 6 bases from J, with 13 bases between. Germline CDR1 GTSNPN, CDR2 SVGIG (reference sequence). This CDR3 has 14 residues. DNA of the CDR3: TGTGCCTGGAGTGCCCAGGGCCCTAGTCAGCCCCAGCATTTT. Its protein product is CAWSAQGPSQPQHF.

The chain couples TRBV20-1 to TRBJ2-2, with 11 positions matching TRBD2. The length of the CDR3 is 14 residues. V lost 6 bases and J lost 6; bases outside the gene matches: 6. From germline, CDR1 is DFQATT and CDR2 SNEGSKA (reference sequence). The chain's CDR3 is CSASSGGASGELFF. DNA of the CDR3: TGCAGTGCAAGTAGCGGGGGGGCCTCCGGGGAGCTGTTTTTT.

The chain recombines TRBV3-1 with TRBJ2-7; D is possibly TRBD2 (6 bases). This CDR3 spans 12 amino acids. Trimming took 2 bases from V and 6 from J, leaving 8 bases between them. Germline CDR1 LGHDT, CDR2 YNNKEL (reference sequence). The CDR3 nucleotides read TGTGCCAGCAGCCAAACTAGCTCCGAGCAGTACTTC. This sequence encodes CASSQTSSEQYF.

The chain has TRBV2 and TRBJ1-1, with D tentatively TRBD1 (5 bases). Germline lookup yields CDR1 SNHLY and CDR2 FYNNEI. The CDR3 spans 9 residues. DNA of the CDR3: TGTGCGACGGGACTGTGGGCTTTCTTT. It translates to CATGLWAFF.